This TCR beta chain was captured by sequencing in a study of blood T cell repertoires in COVID-19. For the study at large: Sites across the United States, Italy and Spain contributed samples from acute and convalescent COVID-19. T cells, B-cell-depleted T cells, or PBMCs provided the cDNA or gDNA that served as material.

V lost 3 bases and J lost 6; bases outside the gene matches: 5. The CDR3 has 15 residues. The V gene's germline CDR1 is LGHNA and CDR2 YNFKEQ. Per the study methods: How many nucleated cells were present was estimated from reference gene primer amplification. Some clones are missing from TCRdb's copy, which holds only in-frame ones; the method was immunoSEQ multiplex PCR. V and J calls and clone size follow that table, whereas D and trimming were derived from the DNA. The sample yields about 78,000 clones, approximately 84% seen once. Sequencing was carried out using peripheral blood. This sequence originates from a man aged 55 to 70 with active or convalescent COVID-19. The V gene is TRBV4-2, the J gene TRBJ1-2; 12 bases align to TRBD1. The CDR3 loop reads CASSHRGTGGDGYTF. The CDR3 nucleotides are TGTGCCAGCAGCCACAGAGGGACAGGGGGCGATGGCTACACCTTC.